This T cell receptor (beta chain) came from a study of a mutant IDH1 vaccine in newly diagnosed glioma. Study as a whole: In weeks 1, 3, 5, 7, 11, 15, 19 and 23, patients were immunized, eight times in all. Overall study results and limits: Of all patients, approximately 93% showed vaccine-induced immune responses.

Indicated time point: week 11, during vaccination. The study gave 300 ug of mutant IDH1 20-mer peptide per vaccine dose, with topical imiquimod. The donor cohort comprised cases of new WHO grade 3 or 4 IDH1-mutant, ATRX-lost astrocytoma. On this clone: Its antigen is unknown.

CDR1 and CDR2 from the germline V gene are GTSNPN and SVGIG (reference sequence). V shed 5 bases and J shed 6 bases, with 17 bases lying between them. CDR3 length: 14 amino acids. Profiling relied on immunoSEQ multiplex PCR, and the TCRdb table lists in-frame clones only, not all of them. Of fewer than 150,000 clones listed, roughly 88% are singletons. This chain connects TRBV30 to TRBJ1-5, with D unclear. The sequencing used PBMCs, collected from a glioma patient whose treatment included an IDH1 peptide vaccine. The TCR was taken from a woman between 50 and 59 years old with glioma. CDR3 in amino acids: CAWANRVEGQPQHF. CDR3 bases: TGTGCCTGGGCCAACCGAGTAGAGGGTCAGCCCCAGCATTTT.